This passage covers 27 T cell receptor beta chains from one sample sequenced in a study of blood T cell repertoires in COVID-19. TCRdb's copy holds only in-frame clones and misses some; the assay was immunoSEQ multiplex PCR. The data show around 200,000 clones, about 88% seen once. The sample was PBMCs or T cells enriched from blood (not recorded which). The receptors shown here come from a woman between 18 and 29 years old who had recovered from COVID-19.

This clone was seen once. The chain combines TRBV13 with TRBJ2-1; TRBD2 matches at 7 bases. The CDR3 spans 14 residues. CDR1 is PRHDT and CDR2 is FYEKMQ in the germline V gene (reference sequence). The V and J ends lost 7 bases and 5 bases, in that order; junction bases with no gene match: 8. CDR3 loop: CASTGSGNDNEQFF. The CDR3 DNA is TGTGCCAGCACGGGGAGCGGGAATGACAATGAGCAGTTCTTC.

Only one count was recorded for this clone. The chain uses TRBV14 and TRBJ2-5, with 12 bases matching TRBD2. The CDR3 is made up of 15 amino acids. Germline lookup yields CDR1 SGHDN and CDR2 FVKESK. V trimming: 4 bases; J trimming: 4 bases; junction bases outside the gene matches: 4. CDR3 residues: CASSPGLAGRETQYF. As DNA, the CDR3 is TGTGCCAGCAGCCCCGGACTAGCGGGGAGAGAGACCCAGTACTTC.

The chain couples TRBV5-5 to TRBJ1-5, with a weak D call TRBD1 (6 bases). The CDR3 sequence is 19 residues long. The germline CDR1 and CDR2 sequences are SGHKS and YYEKEE (reference sequence). Trimming left V 2 bases short and J 0 bases short, with 21 bases between. The CDR3 protein is CASSFSVTGRGYSNQPQHF. The CDR3 nucleotides read TGTGCCAGCAGCTTTTCAGTCACAGGGAGGGGTTATAGCAATCAGCCCCAGCATTTT.

This clone is a singleton in its sample. The chain carries TRBV12-3 or TRBV12-4 and TRBJ2-2; D possibly corresponds to TRBD2 (6 bases). This CDR3 comprises 13 residues. Trimming pared 6 bases from V and 5 bases from J, leaving 10 bases between. The CDR3 here is CASRWGRTGELFF. The DNA of the CDR3 is TGTGCCAGCAGGTGGGGGAGGACCGGGGAGCTGTTTTTT.

The V gene is TRBV9, the J gene TRBJ2-2; D uncertain. Germline CDR1 and CDR2: SGDLS and YYNGEE. V was pared by 0 bases and J by 0 bases, with 9 bases between. The CDR3 is 16 residues long. The CDR3 loop is CASSVDGGTNTGELFF. DNA of the CDR3: TGTGCCAGCAGCGTAGACGGCGGAACGAACACCGGGGAGCTGTTTTTT. The whole variable domain, remainder taken from reference TRBV9 and TRBJ2-2, is DSGVTQTPKHLITATGQRVTLRCSPRSGDLSVYWYQQSLDQGLQFLIQYYNGEERAKGNILERFSAQQFPDLHSELNLSSLELGDSALYFCASSVDGGTNTGELFFGEGSRLTVL.

The V gene is TRBV3-1 (or the pseudogene TRBV3-2), the J gene TRBJ1-3; no reliable D call. The V end was cut by 2 bases, the J end by 4 bases, with 18 bases between. The length of the CDR3 is 17 residues. CDR1 and CDR2 (germline): LGHDT, YNNKEL (reference sequence). For the CDR3, the DNA is TGTGCCAGCAGCCAAAGTCCAGGATTGGACTCCGGAAACACCATATATTTT. It specifies CASSQSPGLDSGNTIYF.

The chain carries TRBV6-5 and TRBJ2-3; 10 nucleotides align to TRBD2. Looked up from germline, CDR1 is MNHEY and CDR2 is SVGAGI. Germline trimming cut 4 bases from V and 1 base from J; bases unmatched to any gene: 2. The CDR3 has 15 residues. The CDR3 loop is CASSLAGGRTDTQYF. The CDR3 DNA follows: TGTGCCAGCAGTTTAGCGGGAGGACGCACAGATACGCAGTATTTT.

J is TRBJ1-1 and V is TRBV7-9; D unclear. The ends were cut back, 0 bases at V and 0 bases at J, with 5 bases in the middle. CDR1 SEHNR and CDR2 FQNEAQ come from the germline V gene (reference sequence). This CDR3 has 14 residues. The CDR3 protein is CASSLAEVNTEAFF. The DNA of the CDR3 is TGTGCCAGCAGCTTAGCGGAGGTGAACACTGAAGCTTTCTTT.

This clone was recorded only once. The V and J genes are TRBV28 and TRBJ1-2; D is perhaps TRBD1 (6 bases). Germline CDR1 and CDR2: MDHEN and SYDVKM. Between the trimmed V and J ends, which lost 6 bases and 8 bases, there was a span of 22 bases. The length of the CDR3 is 15 residues. The CDR3 sequence is CASSPPPTGLSGYTF. CDR3 nucleotide sequence: TGTGCCAGCAGCCCACCACCGACAGGTTTGTCCGGCTACACCTTC.

The chain links TRBV6-2 or TRBV6-3 to TRBJ1-3; TRBD1 aligns across 9 bases. The CDR3 loop spans 22 amino acids. Germline loops: CDR1 MNHEY, CDR2 SVGEGT. Losses at the gene ends were 7 bases for V and 0 bases for J; bases not matched to a gene: 25. The CDR3 DNA is TGTGCCAGCACCCCCCGGCCCCATCGGGACAGGGCTTATTTTGGCTCTGGAAACACCATATATTTT. Its protein product is CASTPRPHRDRAYFGSGNTIYF.

The chain employs TRBV6-2 or TRBV6-3 and TRBJ2-5; D may be TRBD2 (5 bases). The CDR3 is 14 amino acids. Trimming shortened V by 4 bases and J by 2 bases, and 11 bases separated the two germline ends. CDR1 and CDR2 (germline): MNHEY, SVGEGT. DNA for the CDR3: TGTGCCAGCAGTTCCGGCCCGGGGCAAGAGACCCAGTACTTC. This translates into CASSSGPGQETQYF.

V gene TRBV18 combines with J gene TRBJ1-1; the D is unclear. Germline CDR1 and CDR2: KGHSH and LQKENI. Trimming removed 1 base at V and 3 bases at J, with 6 bases between. This CDR3 contains 13 residues. Here the CDR3 DNA reads TGTGCCAGCTCACCACTCCAGGACACTGAAGCTTTCTTT. Translated: CASSPLQDTEAFF. The variable domain in full, completed from reference TRBV18 and TRBJ1-1, reads NAGVMQNPRHLVRRRGQEARLRCSPMKGHSHVYWYRQLPEEGLKFMVYLQKENIIDESGMPKERFSAEFPKEGPSILRIQQVVRGDSAAYFCASSPLQDTEAFFGQGTRLTVV.

For this clone: Other DNA variants within this sample encode the same CDR3. The genes are TRBV7-2 and TRBJ2-7; 10 bases align to TRBD2. This CDR3 has 14 amino acids. The V gene end was trimmed by 3 bases and the J gene end by 3 bases; junction bases not matched to a gene: 2. Germline CDR1 SGHTA, CDR2 FQGNSA. CDR3 in DNA: TGTGCCAGCAGCTTGCGGACTAGCGGCTACGAGCAGTACTTC. Translation: CASSLRTSGYEQYF.

CDR3 bases: TGTGCCACCAGCAAACAAGGGAGACAGTACTTC. This translates into CATSKQGRQYF. This rearrangement joins TRBV15 to TRBJ2-7, with D possibly TRBD2 on 5 matching bases. Germline assignment: CDR1 LNHNV and CDR2 YYDKDF (reference sequence). The CDR3 totals 11 residues. Trimming pared 4 bases from V and 10 bases from J, leaving 11 bases between.

The chain uses TRBV10-2 and TRBJ1-2; no reliable D call. Germline assignment: CDR1 WSHSY and CDR2 SAAADI. This CDR3 contains 13 residues. The ends were cut back, 3 bases at V and 8 bases at J, with 13 bases in the middle. The CDR3 DNA reads as TGCGCCAGCAGTGACAGGCCAACGGAAGGCTACACCTTC. Amino acids: CASSDRPTEGYTF.

V is TRBV4-1 and J is TRBJ1-2; 9 bases are shared with TRBD1. Trimming at V came to 1 base and at J to 7 bases, leaving 13 bases not matched to a gene. The germline V gene has CDR1 MGHRA and CDR2 YSYEKL. This CDR3 is 17 amino acids long. In DNA form, the CDR3 reads TGCGCCAGCAGCCAAGTGGGACAGGGAGGTCCTATCAGTGGCTACACCTTC. It is translated as CASSQVGQGGPISGYTF.

The chain combines TRBV21-1 with TRBJ2-3; the DNA was not used to check the table's D call, TRBD1. TRBV21-1 is annotated as a pseudogene. The CDR3 sequence is 23 residues long. CDR3 nucleotide sequence: TGTGCCCTTCCCCGGGACAGGGAACCACTTACGGTCCTCGGCTTGCTCCGGTTAGATACGCAGTATTTT. This translates into CALPRDREPLTVLGLLRLDTQYF.

The V and J genes are TRBV5-4 and TRBJ2-5, with D tentatively TRBD2 (6 bases). From germline, CDR1 is SGHNT and CDR2 YYREEE (reference sequence). There are 13 residues in the CDR3. V gave up 4 bases and J gave up 5 bases, with 12 bases separating them. The DNA of the CDR3 is TGTGCCAGCAGCCGGGACTTCGGGGAGACCCAGTACTTC. Encoded protein: CASSRDFGETQYF.

This chain links TRBV4-2 with TRBJ2-5, with a weak D call TRBD2 (6 bases). Deletions cut 1 base from V and 2 bases from J, with 8 bases between. CDR3 size: 14 residues. Per the germline V gene, CDR1 is LGHNA and CDR2 is YNFKEQ. In nucleotides, the CDR3 is TGTGCCAGCAGCCAAGCGGGACTGCAAGAGACCCAGTACTTC. Translating it yields CASSQAGLQETQYF.

Turning to this clone: Distinct nucleotide sequences in the sample also encode this CDR3. V and J are TRBV27 and TRBJ2-1, with a weak D call TRBD2 (5 bases). Trimming pared 3 bases from V and 4 bases from J, leaving 10 bases between. CDR1 and CDR2 (germline): MNHEY, SMNVEV (reference sequence). The CDR3 length is 14 residues. The CDR3 sequence: CASSFGGSYNEQFF. CDR3 in DNA: TGTGCCAGCAGTTTCGGTGGGAGTTACAATGAGCAGTTCTTC.

The chain combines TRBV19 with TRBJ1-2, with D possibly TRBD1 on 6 matching bases. V lost 3 bases and J lost 8, with 7 bases in between. The V gene's germline CDR1 is LNHDA and CDR2 SQIVND (reference sequence). This CDR3 has 11 amino acids. DNA for the CDR3: TGTGCCAGTAGTATTGGGGGCGGCTACACCTTC. As protein: CASSIGGGYTF.

This sequence joins TRBV7-9 and TRBJ2-7; 13 nucleotides agree with TRBD2. The germline CDR1 and CDR2 sequences are SEHNR and FQNEAQ (reference sequence). The CDR3 runs 18 residues. V lost 2 bases, J lost 7 bases, and 14 bases stayed unmatched. DNA for the CDR3: TGTGCCAGCAGCTTATGGAACATTGGACTAGCGGGAGCAGGGGAGCAGTACTTC. This gives the protein CASSLWNIGLAGAGEQYF.

Only one count was recorded for this clone. The rearrangement uses TRBV6-2 or TRBV6-3 and TRBJ2-4; possible D gene TRBD2, 7 bases. The V gene's germline CDR1 is MNHEY and CDR2 SVGEGT. The CDR3 contains 17 residues. V was pared by 2 bases and J by 0 bases, with 14 bases between. The CDR3 DNA is TGTGCCAGCAGTTACAGGGGGGGCGGATTAGCCAAAAACATTCAGTACTTC. Protein: CASSYRGGGLAKNIQYF.

This chain uses TRBV3-1 (or the pseudogene TRBV3-2) with TRBJ2-1, with 11 bases aligning to TRBD2. The trim removed 3 bases at V and 6 bases at J, leaving 7 bases unmatched. Germline lookup yields CDR1 LGHDT and CDR2 YNNKEL (reference sequence). This CDR3 has 16 amino acids. In DNA, the CDR3 is TGTGCCAGCAGCCAGGGAAGGCTAGCGGGGGGCAATGAGCAGTTCTTC. The encoded protein is CASSQGRLAGGNEQFF.

The rearrangement joins TRBV7-9 to TRBJ2-2; possibly TRBD1 for D (6 bases). Germline V lookup: CDR1 SEHNR, CDR2 FQNEAQ (reference sequence). The CDR3 runs to 17 residues. Between the trimmed V and J ends, which lost 2 bases and 1 base, there was a span of 14 bases. CDR3 region: CASSLSTGFWNTGELFF. CDR3 bases: TGTGCCAGCAGCTTATCGACAGGATTTTGGAACACCGGGGAGCTGTTTTTT.

The chain uses TRBV9 and TRBJ2-7; the match to TRBD1 covers 7 bases. Trimming cost V 0 bases and J 3 bases; bases outside gene matches: 0. Germline lookup yields CDR1 SGDLS and CDR2 YYNGEE. This CDR3 region has 13 residues. The CDR3 nucleotides read TGTGCCAGCAGCGTAGGGGACAGCTACGAGCAGTACTTC. This encodes CASSVGDSYEQYF.

As DNA, the CDR3 is TGTGCCAGCAGTGAATTTGACAGAAAAATGAACACTGAAGCTTTCTTT. Translation gives CASSEFDRKMNTEAFF. The chain employs TRBV2 and TRBJ1-1; tentative D call: TRBD1 (5 bases). V lost 2 bases, J lost 0 bases, and 13 bases lay in between. CDR1 SNHLY and CDR2 FYNNEI come from the germline V gene. The CDR3 runs to 16 residues.